This T cell receptor (beta chain) comes out of a study of blood T cell repertoires in COVID-19. About the study: There were acute and convalescent COVID-19 samples, and they came from the United States, Italy and Spain. T cells, B-cell-depleted T cells, or PBMCs supplied cDNA or gDNA.

Sequenced by immunoSEQ multiplex PCR; TCRdb stores in-frame clones only, minus some. This sample yields under 250,000 clones, of which 80% to 85% are seen a single time; around 27% belongs to the top ten. Sequencing was done on a sample of peripheral blood. The TCR comes from a man aged 40-50 years with acute or convalescent COVID-19.

CDR3 sequence reads: CASSPSGGYTEAFF. The CDR3 DNA reads as TGTGCCAGCAGCCCGTCGGGGGGATACACTGAAGCTTTCTTT. This chain connects TRBV7-2 to TRBJ1-1, with a weak D call TRBD1 (5 bases). V lost 5 bases, J lost 3 bases, and 13 bases lay in between. Germline lookup yields CDR1 SGHTA and CDR2 FQGNSA. This CDR3 has 14 residues.